This T cell receptor beta chain comes out of a study of response to subunit inactivated influenza vaccine. Germline CDR1 and CDR2: ENHRY and SYGVKD. The CDR3 sequence is 15 residues long. Between the trimmed V and J ends, which lost 2 bases and 3 bases, there was a span of 12 bases. TCRdb fed the RT-PCR reads into MiXCR, producing one record per CDR3 protein. This table has hundreds of thousands of distinct CDR3 sequences, about 8% appearing once. Study-level results: That few new T cells are recruited by each seasonal influenza vaccination was the authors' suggestion.

This clonotype was found many times. Its antigen is not known. The TCR comes from a man between 50 and 70 years old who received an inactivated influenza vaccine. This sequence joins TRBV10-3 and TRBJ2-3; a possible D gene is TRBD1 (6 bases). The specimen was PBMCs from blood, collected 23 to 25 months after vaccination. The CDR3 nucleotides are TGTGCCATCAGTGAGGGGGGCCATGAAACAGATACGCAGTATTTT. It translates to CAISEGGHETDTQYF.